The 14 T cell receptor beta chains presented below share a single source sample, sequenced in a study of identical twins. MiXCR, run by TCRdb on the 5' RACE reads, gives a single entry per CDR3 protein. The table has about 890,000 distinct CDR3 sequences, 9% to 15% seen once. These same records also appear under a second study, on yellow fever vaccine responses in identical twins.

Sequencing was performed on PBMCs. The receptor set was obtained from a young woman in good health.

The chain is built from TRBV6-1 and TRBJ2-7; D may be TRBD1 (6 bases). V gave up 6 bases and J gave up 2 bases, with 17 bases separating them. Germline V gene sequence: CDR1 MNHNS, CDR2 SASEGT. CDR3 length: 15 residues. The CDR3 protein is CASRVGTRDTYEQYV. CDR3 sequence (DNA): TGTGCCAGCAGGGTAGGGACACGAGATACCTACGAGCAGTACGTC.

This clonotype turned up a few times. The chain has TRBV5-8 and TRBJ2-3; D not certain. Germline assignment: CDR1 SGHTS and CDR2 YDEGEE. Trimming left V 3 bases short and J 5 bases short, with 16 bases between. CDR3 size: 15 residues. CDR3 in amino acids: CASSSKSRGVDTQYF. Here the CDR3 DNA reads TGTGCCAGCAGCTCAAAGAGTAGAGGCGTAGATACGCAGTATTTT.

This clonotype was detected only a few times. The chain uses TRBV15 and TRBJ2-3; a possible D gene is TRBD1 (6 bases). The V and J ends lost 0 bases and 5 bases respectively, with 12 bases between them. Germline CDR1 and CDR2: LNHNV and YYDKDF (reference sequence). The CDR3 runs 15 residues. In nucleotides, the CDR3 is TGTGCCACCAGCAGAGATTGGGGGCCAGGAGATACGCAGTATTTT. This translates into CATSRDWGPGDTQYF.

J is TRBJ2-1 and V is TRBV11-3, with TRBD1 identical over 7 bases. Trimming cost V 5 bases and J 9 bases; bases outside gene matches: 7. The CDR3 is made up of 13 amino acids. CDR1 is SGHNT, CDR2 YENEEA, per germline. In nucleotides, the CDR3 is TGTGCCAGCAGCCCGGGGACAGTTAGTGAGCAGTTCTTC. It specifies CASSPGTVSEQFF.

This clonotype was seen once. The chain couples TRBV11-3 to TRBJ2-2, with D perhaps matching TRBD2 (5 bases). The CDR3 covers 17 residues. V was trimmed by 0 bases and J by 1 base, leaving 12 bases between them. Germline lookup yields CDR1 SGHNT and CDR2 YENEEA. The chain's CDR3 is CASSLEVTGLNTGELFF. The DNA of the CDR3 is TGTGCCAGCAGCTTAGAAGTTACGGGATTGAACACCGGGGAGCTGTTTTTT.

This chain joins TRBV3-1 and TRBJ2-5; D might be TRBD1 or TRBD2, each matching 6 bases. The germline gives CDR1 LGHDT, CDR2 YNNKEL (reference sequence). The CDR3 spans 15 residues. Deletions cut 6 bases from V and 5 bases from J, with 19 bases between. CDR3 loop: CASRQEGDWRETQYF. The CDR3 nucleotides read TGTGCCAGCAGGCAGGAGGGGGACTGGAGGGAGACCCAGTACTTC.

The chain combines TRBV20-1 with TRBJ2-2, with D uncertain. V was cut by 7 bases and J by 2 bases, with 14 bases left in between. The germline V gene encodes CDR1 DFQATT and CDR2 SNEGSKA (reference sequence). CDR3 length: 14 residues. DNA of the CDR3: TGCAGTGTTTTCGACGGTAGAAACACCGGGGAGCTGTTTTTT. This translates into CSVFDGRNTGELFF.

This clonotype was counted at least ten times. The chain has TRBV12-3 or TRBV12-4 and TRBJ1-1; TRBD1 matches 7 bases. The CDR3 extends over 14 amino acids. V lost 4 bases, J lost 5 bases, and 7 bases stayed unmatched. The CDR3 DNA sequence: TGTGCCAGCAGTTGGGGGGCAGGGGGAACTGAAGCTTTCTTT. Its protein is CASSWGAGGTEAFF.

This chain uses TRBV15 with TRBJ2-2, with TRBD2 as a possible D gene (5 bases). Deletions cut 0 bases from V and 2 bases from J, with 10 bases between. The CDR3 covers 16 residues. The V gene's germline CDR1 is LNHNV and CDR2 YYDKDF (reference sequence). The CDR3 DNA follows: TGTGCCACCAGCAGAGATCAGACGGGAAACACCGGGGAGCTGTTTTTT. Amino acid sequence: CATSRDQTGNTGELFF.

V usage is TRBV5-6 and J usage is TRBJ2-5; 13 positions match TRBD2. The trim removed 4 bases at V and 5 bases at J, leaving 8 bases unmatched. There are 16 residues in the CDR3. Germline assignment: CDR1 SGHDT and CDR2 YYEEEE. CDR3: CASSPGLAGVEETQYF. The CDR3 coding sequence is TGTGCCAGCAGCCCCGGACTAGCGGGAGTTGAGGAGACCCAGTACTTC.

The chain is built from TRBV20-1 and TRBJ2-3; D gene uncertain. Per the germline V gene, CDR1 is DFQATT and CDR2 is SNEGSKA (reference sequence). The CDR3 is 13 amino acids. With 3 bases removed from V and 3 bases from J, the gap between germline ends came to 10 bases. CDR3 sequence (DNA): TGCAGTGCTAGGCTCGGTTTTACAGATACGCAGTATTTT. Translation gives CSARLGFTDTQYF.

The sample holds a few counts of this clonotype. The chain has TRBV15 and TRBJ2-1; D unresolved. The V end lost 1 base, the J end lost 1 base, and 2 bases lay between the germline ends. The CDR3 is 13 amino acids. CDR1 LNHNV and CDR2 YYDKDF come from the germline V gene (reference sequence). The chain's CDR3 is CATSRVSYNEQFF. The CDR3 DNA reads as TGTGCCACCAGCAGAGTGTCCTACAATGAGCAGTTCTTC.

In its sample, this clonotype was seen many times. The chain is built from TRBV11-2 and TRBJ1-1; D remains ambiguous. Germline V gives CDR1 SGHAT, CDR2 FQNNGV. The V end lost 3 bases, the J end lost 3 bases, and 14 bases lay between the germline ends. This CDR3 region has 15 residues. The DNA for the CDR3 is TGTGCCAGCAGCTTTATCCTCCAGCGGGACACTGAAGCTTTCTTT. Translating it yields CASSFILQRDTEAFF.

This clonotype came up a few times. CDR3 in DNA: TGTGCCAGCAGCTTAATGGGGACTAGCGGTACCGGGGAGCTGTTTTTT. Protein sequence: CASSLMGTSGTGELFF. V gene TRBV7-3 combines with J gene TRBJ2-2; the match to TRBD2 covers 11 bases. V shed 1 base and J 5 bases; nucleotides not matched to a gene: 3. The germline CDR1 and CDR2 sequences are SGHTA and FQGTGA. This CDR3 has 16 residues.